This TCR beta chain was retrieved from a study of T cell responses to AZD1222 COVID-19 vaccine. Overall study context: Second doses that came at about 4 or about 12 weeks were put together.

With regard to this clone: What it recognizes is unknown.

TCRdb keeps only in-frame clones here, not all; method: immunoSEQ multiplex PCR. The table includes about 97,000 clones, approximately 90% detected once. Findings and limits, study-wide: An increase in Spike-specific TCR breadth and depth was observed after two AZD1222 doses. Clonal diversity may have been underestimated in mostly white British donors. Reports indicate that nearly half of spike-specific TCRs are directed at unmutated variant regions.

Losses at the gene ends were 5 bases for V and 7 bases for J; bases not matched to a gene: 2. The CDR3 extends over 13 amino acids. The germline CDR1 and CDR2 sequences are MRHNA and SNTAGT. This TCR was recovered from an adult in good health. Sample: peripheral blood, taken on day 0 of AZD1222 vaccination. The rearrangement links TRBV6-4 to TRBJ1-6; 7 positions match TRBD1. The DNA for the CDR3 is TGTGCCAGCAGTCAACAGGGGAATTCACCCCTCCACTTT. It is translated as CASSQQGNSPLHF.